The T cell receptor beta chain described here comes from a study of cytomegalovirus exposure and HLA in healthy donors. Regarding the study as a whole: Specific recognition of CMV antigens was confirmed in vitro for a few chains (all CMV-associated). Listed as cytomegalovirus-associated were 150 to 200 TCR beta chains.

The data were produced by immunoSEQ multiplex PCR, yet TCRdb's version contains in-frame clones alone and is incomplete. The sample holds some 150,000 clones, just over 85% seen once. As concerns this clone: Its antigen is not identified.

The validation cohort, a group of over a hundred subjects, included the donors and was separate from the approximately 680-subject first cohort. This TCR was sampled from a human donor in good health. The sample consisted of PBMCs.

This chain's CDR3 is CASSLYIDRSTGELFF. The CDR3 bases are TGTGCCAGCAGCTTATACATCGACAGGTCCACCGGGGAGCTGTTTTTT. The rearrangement uses TRBV7-2 and TRBJ2-2, with D possibly being TRBD1 (6 bases). The CDR3 sequence is 16 residues long. V lost 2 bases and J 4 bases, leaving 14 bases between the germline ends. Germline V gene lookup returns CDR1 SGHTA and CDR2 FQGNSA.